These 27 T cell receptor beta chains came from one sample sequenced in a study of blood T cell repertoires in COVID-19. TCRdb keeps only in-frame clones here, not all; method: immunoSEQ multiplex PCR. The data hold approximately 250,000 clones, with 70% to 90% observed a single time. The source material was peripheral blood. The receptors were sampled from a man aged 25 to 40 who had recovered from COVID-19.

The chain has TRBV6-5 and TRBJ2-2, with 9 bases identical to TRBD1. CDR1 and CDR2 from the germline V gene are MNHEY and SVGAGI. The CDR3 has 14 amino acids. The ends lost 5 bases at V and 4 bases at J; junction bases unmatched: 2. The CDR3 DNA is TGTGCCAGCAGTCCGACAGGGGGCACCGGGGAGCTGTTTTTT. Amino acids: CASSPTGGTGELFF.

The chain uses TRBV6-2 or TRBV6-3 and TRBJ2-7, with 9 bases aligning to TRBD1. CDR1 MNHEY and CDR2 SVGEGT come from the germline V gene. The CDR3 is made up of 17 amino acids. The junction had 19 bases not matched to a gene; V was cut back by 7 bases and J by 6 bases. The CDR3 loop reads CASNPPQTGTGKGEQYF. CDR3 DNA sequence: TGTGCCAGCAACCCGCCCCAGACCGGGACAGGGAAGGGCGAGCAGTACTTC.

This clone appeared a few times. The CDR3 spells CASRGCGVHNEKLFF. The CDR3 DNA follows: TGTGCCAGCAGAGGCTGCGGAGTCCATAATGAAAAACTGTTTTTT. The chain joins TRBV21-1 to TRBJ1-4. TRBV21-1 constitutes a pseudogene. The CDR3 runs to 15 residues.

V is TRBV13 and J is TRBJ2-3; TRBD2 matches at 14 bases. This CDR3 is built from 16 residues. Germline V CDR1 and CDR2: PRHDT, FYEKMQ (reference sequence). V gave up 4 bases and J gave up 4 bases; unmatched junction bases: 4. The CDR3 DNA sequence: TGTGCCAGCAGCTCGGGGACTAGCGGGGGTGCAGATACGCAGTATTTT. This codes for CASSSGTSGGADTQYF.

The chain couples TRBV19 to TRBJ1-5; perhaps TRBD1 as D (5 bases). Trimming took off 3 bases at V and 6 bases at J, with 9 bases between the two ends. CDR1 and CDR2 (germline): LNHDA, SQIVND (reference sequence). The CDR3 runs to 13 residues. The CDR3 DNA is TGTGCCAGTAGTATCGTGGGGGGTCAGCCCCAGCATTTT. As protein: CASSIVGGQPQHF.

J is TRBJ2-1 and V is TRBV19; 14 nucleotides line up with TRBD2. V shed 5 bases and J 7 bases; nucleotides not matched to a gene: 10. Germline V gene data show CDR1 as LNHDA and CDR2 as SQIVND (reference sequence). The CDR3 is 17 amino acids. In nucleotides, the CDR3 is TGTGCCAGTAGTCTTCGGCCGACTAGCGGGGGGGCGAATGAGCAGTTCTTC. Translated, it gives CASSLRPTSGGANEQFF.

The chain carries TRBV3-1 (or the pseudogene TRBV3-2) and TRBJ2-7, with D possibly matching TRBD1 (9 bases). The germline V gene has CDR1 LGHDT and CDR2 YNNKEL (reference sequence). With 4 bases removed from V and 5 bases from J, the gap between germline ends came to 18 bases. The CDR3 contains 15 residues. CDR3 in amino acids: CASSRTGAGRDEQYF. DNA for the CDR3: TGTGCCAGCAGCCGGACAGGGGCCGGGAGGGACGAGCAGTACTTC.

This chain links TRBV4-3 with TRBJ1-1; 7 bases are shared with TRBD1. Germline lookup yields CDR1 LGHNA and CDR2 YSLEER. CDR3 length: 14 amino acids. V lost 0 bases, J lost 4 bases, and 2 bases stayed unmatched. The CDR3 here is CASSQETGSTEAFF. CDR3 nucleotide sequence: TGCGCCAGCAGCCAAGAGACAGGGAGCACTGAAGCTTTCTTT.

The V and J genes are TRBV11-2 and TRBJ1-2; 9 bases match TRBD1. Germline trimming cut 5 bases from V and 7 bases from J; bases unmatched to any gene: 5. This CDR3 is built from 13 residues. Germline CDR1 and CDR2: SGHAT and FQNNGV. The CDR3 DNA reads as TGTGCCAGCAGCGACGGGACAGGGTTTGGCTACACCTTC. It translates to CASSDGTGFGYTF.

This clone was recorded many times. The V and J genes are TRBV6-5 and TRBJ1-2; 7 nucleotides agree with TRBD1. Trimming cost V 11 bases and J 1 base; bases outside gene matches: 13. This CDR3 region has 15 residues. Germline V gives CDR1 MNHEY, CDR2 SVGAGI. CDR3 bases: TGTGCCGTGACCAGACAGGGAATGGTTAACTATGGCTACACCTTC. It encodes CAVTRQGMVNYGYTF.

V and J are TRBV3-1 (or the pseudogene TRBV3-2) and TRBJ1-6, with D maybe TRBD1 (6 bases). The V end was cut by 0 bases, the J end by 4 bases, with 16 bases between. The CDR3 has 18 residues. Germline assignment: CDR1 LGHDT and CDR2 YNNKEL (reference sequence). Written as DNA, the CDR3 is TGTGCCAGCAGCCAAGAGGCGCCAGGGGCGATTTATAATTCACCCCTCCACTTT. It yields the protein CASSQEAPGAIYNSPLHF.

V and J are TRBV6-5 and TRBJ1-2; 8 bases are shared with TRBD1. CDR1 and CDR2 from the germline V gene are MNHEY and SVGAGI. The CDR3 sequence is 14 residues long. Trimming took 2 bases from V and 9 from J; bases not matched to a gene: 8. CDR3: CASSYNRQGARYTF. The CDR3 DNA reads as TGTGCCAGCAGTTACAACCGGCAGGGGGCTCGCTACACCTTC.

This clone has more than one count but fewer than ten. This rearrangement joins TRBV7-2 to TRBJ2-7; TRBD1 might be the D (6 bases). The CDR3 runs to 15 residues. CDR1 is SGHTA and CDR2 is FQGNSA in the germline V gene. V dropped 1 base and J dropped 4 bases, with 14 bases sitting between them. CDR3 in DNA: TGTGCCAGCAGCTTAGATGGGACAACGGAATACGAGCAGTACTTC. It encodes CASSLDGTTEYEQYF. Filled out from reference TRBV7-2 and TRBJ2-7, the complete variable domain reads GAGVSQSPSNKVTEKGKDVELRCDPISGHTALYWYRQSLGQGLEFLIYFQGNSAPDKSGLPSDRFSAERTGGSVSTLTIQRTQQEDSAVYLCASSLDGTTEYEQYFGPGTRLTVT.

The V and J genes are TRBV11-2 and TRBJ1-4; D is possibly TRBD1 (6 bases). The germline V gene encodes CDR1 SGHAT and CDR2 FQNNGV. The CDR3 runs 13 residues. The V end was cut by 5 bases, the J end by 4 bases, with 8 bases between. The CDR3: CASSPDSNEKLFF. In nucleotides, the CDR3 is TGTGCCAGCAGCCCGGACAGTAATGAAAAACTGTTTTTT.

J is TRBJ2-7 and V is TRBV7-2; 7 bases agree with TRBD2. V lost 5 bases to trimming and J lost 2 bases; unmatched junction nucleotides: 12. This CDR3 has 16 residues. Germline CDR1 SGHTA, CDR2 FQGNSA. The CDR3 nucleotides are TGTGCCAGCAGCCCCCAAGCGGGGCCGTATACCTACGAGCAGTACTTC. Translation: CASSPQAGPYTYEQYF.

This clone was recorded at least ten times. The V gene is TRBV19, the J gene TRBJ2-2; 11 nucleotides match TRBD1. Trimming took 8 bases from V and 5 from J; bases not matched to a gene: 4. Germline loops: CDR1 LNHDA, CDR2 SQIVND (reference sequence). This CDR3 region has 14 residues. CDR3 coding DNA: TGTGCCAGTGGACAGGGGGCGGGTACCGGGGAGCTGTTTTTT. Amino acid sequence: CASGQGAGTGELFF.

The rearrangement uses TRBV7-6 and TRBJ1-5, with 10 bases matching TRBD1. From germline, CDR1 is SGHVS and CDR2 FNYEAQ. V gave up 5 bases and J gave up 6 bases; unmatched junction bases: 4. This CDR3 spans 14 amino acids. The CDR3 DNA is TGTGCCAGCAGCCAGGGACAGGGGAGTCAGCCCCAGCATTTT. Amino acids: CASSQGQGSQPQHF. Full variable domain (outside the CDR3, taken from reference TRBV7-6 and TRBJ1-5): GAGVSQSPRYKVTKRGQDVALRCDPISGHVSLYWYRQALGQGPEFLTYFNYEAQQDKSGLPNDRFSAERPEGSISTLTIQRTEQRDSAMYRCASSQGQGSQPQHFGDGTRLSIL.

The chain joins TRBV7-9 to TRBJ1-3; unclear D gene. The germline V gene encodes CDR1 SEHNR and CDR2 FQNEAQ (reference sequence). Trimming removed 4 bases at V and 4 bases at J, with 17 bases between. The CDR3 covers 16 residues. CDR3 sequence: CASSYLAGLWGNTIYF. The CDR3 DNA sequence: TGTGCCAGCAGCTACTTAGCTGGGTTGTGGGGAAACACCATATATTTT.

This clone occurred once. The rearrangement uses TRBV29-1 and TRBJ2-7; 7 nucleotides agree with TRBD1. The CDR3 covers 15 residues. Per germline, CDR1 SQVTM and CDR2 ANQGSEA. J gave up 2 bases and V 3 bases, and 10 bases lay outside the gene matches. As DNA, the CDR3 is TGCAGCGTTGAGTTGCCGGCAGGGGGACCCTACGAGCAGTACTTC. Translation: CSVELPAGGPYEQYF.

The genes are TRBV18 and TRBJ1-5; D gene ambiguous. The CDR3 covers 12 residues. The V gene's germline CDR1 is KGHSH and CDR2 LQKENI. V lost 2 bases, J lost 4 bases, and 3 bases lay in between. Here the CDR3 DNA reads TGTGCCAGCTCACCAGCGAATCAGCCCCAGCATTTT. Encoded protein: CASSPANQPQHF. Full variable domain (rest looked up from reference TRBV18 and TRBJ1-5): NAGVMQNPRHLVRRRGQEARLRCSPMKGHSHVYWYRQLPEEGLKFMVYLQKENIIDESGMPKERFSAEFPKEGPSILRIQQVVRGDSAAYFCASSPANQPQHFGDGTRLSIL.

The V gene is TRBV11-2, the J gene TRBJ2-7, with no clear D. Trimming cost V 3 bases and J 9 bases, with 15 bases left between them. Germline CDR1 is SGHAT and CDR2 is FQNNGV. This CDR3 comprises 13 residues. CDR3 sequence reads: CASSLSRGSGQYF. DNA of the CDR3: TGTGCCAGCAGCTTGTCCCGAGGCTCCGGGCAGTACTTC.

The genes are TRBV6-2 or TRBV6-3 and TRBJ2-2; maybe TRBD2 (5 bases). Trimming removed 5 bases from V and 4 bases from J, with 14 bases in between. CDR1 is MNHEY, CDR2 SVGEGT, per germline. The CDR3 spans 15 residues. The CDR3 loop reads CASSSQNGGTGELFF. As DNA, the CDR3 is TGTGCCAGCAGTAGTCAAAACGGAGGCACCGGGGAGCTGTTTTTT.

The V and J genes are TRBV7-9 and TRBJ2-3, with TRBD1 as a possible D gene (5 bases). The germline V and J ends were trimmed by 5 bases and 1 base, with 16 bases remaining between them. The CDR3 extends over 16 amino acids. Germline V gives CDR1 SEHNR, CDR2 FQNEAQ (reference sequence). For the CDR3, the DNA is TGTGCCAGCAGCGAGTTAAAGGACACCGGCACAGATACGCAGTATTTT. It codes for CASSELKDTGTDTQYF.

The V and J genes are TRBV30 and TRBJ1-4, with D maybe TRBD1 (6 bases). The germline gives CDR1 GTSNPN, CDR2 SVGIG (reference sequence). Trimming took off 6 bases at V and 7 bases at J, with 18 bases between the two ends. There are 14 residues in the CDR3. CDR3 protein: CACSYRESGEKLFF. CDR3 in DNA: TGTGCCTGTTCTTACAGGGAATCGGGTGAAAAACTGTTTTTT.

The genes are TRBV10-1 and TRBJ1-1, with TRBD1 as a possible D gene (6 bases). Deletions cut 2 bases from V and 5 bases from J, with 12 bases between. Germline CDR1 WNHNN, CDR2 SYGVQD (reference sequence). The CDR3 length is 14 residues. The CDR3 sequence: CASSETGRATEAFF. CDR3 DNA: TGCGCCAGCAGTGAGACAGGGCGGGCGACTGAAGCTTTCTTT.

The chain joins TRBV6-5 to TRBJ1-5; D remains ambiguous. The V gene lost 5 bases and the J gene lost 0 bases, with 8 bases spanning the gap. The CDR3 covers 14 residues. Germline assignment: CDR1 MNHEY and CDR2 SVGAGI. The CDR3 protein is CASSLSNSNQPQHF. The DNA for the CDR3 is TGTGCCAGCAGTCTCAGTAATAGCAATCAGCCCCAGCATTTT.

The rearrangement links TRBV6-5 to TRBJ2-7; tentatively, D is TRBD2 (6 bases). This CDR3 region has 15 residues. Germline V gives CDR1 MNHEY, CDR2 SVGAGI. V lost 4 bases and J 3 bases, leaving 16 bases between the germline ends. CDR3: CASSFSAGAIYEQYF. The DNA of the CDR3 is TGTGCCAGCAGTTTTTCAGCGGGTGCTATCTACGAGCAGTACTTC.